What follows are 22 T cell receptor beta chains derived from one specimen sequenced in a study of glioma-infiltrating T cells. Amplification of TCR alpha and beta CDR3 regions from RNA used iRepertoire nested multiplex PCR. MiXCR, run by TCRdb on the multiplex PCR reads, gives a single entry per CDR3 protein. The table lists 90,000 to 110,000 distinct CDR3 sequences, 25% of them singletons, with just under 35% in the top ten. Material for sequencing was glioma tissue, nonneoplastic brain tissue, or PBMCs (not recorded which). These receptors all come from a human donor with low-grade glioma or glioblastoma, undergoing nonglioma brain surgery, or in good health (not recorded which).

This clonotype was observed many times. The rearrangement uses TRBV10-3 and TRBJ1-5; 7 bases agree with TRBD1. Germline loops: CDR1 ENHRY, CDR2 SYGVKD. The ends lost 2 bases at V and 12 bases at J; junction bases unmatched: 7. The CDR3 extends over 13 amino acids. The CDR3 nucleotides are TGTGCCATCAGTGAGGCCCACAGGGGACACCAGCATTTT. Encoded protein: CAISEAHRGHQHF.

This clonotype was seen repeatedly, ten times or more. V gene TRBV7-9 combines with J gene TRBJ1-1, with D uncertain. From germline, CDR1 is SEHNR and CDR2 FQNEAQ (reference sequence). V gave up 4 bases and J gave up 0 bases, with 12 bases separating them. The CDR3 runs to 15 residues. CDR3 protein: CASSSQHGLNTEAFF. The CDR3 DNA reads as TGTGCCAGCAGCTCCCAACACGGGTTGAACACTGAAGCTTTCTTT.

This clonotype has at least ten counts. This chain connects TRBV20-1 to TRBJ2-7; no firm D call. The CDR3 is 12 amino acids. CDR1 is DFQATT and CDR2 is SNEGSKA in the germline V gene (reference sequence). V was shortened by 4 bases and J by 3 bases, with 10 bases between the two germline ends. CDR3 region: CSAIPTGYEQYF. CDR3 nucleotides: TGCAGTGCTATCCCTACTGGCTACGAGCAGTACTTC.

This sequence joins TRBV29-1 and TRBJ2-1, with no clear D. Germline CDR1 SQVTM, CDR2 ANQGSEA. Trimming pared 5 bases from V and 5 bases from J, leaving 4 bases between. CDR3 length equals 10 residues. CDR3 in DNA: TGCAGCGTTAGAAACAATGAGCAGTTCTTC. Protein product: CSVRNNEQFF.

On this clonotype: One base away lies a much larger clone, so this may be a sequencing read error. The rearrangement joins TRBV7-9 to TRBJ2-1; D is unresolved. This CDR3 comprises 15 residues. Germline values: CDR1 SEHNR, CDR2 FQNEAQ (reference sequence). Trimming took off 5 bases at V and 5 bases at J, with 16 bases between the two ends. The CDR3 spells CASSPRPSWDNEQFF. In nucleotides, the CDR3 is TGTGCCAGCAGCCCTAGGCCGTCTTGGGACAATGAGCAGTTCTTC.

This clonotype was detected many times. This chain links TRBV4-1 with TRBJ2-1; D might be TRBD1 (5 bases). Looked up from germline, CDR1 is MGHRA and CDR2 is YSYEKL. V was trimmed by 1 base and J by 9 bases, leaving 7 bases between them. This CDR3 spans 12 amino acids. CDR3 sequence reads: CASSQGRGEQFF. CDR3 sequence (DNA): TGCGCCAGCAGCCAAGGAAGGGGTGAGCAGTTCTTC.

This clonotype came up many times. This rearrangement joins TRBV18 to TRBJ1-1; 7 positions match TRBD1. This CDR3 comprises 17 residues. Germline V lookup: CDR1 KGHSH, CDR2 LQKENI. Trimming at V came to 3 bases and at J to 5 bases, leaving 15 bases not matched to a gene. CDR3 in DNA: TGTGCCAGCTCACCCATTACGGGACAGAAGAGGATTACTGAAGCTTTCTTT. Protein sequence: CASSPITGQKRITEAFF.

This clonotype was seen ten or more times. The chain employs TRBV29-1 and TRBJ1-1, with D possibly being TRBD1 (6 bases). Germline V gives CDR1 SQVTM, CDR2 ANQGSEA. V was clipped by 6 bases and J by 3 bases, with 17 bases between them. The length of the CDR3 is 14 residues. CDR3 in amino acids: CSVRWRGEHTEAFF. The DNA of the CDR3 is TGCAGCGTCCGCTGGAGGGGGGAACACACTGAAGCTTTCTTT.

This clonotype has a count of ten or more. The rearrangement uses TRBV2 and TRBJ1-1, with unresolved D. V was shortened by 0 bases and J by 7 bases, with 3 bases between the two germline ends. This CDR3 is 11 amino acids long. Germline CDR1 is SNHLY and CDR2 is FYNNEI. CDR3 sequence: CASSEAREAFF. Written as DNA, the CDR3 is TGTGCCAGCAGTGAAGCGCGTGAAGCTTTCTTT.

V and J are TRBV4-1 and TRBJ2-3, with D possibly called TRBD1 or TRBD2 (6 bases each). Trimming pared 3 bases from V and 3 bases from J, leaving 16 bases between. Germline V lookup: CDR1 MGHRA, CDR2 YSYEKL. This CDR3 is 16 amino acids long. The CDR3 DNA reads as TGCGCCAGCAGCCACAGTGGGACAAGCGGGACAGATACGCAGTATTTT. Protein product: CASSHSGTSGTDTQYF.

This clonotype was seen just once. J is TRBJ2-3 and V is TRBV20-1, with D hard to call. There are 15 residues in the CDR3. The germline CDR1 and CDR2 sequences are DFQATT and SNEGSKA (reference sequence). Trimming removed 0 bases at V and 2 bases at J, with 12 bases between. CDR3 DNA: TGCAGTGCTAGAGATGGGAAGGACCACACAGATACGCAGTATTTT. It is translated as CSARDGKDHTDTQYF.

The chain carries TRBV7-3 and TRBJ1-3; TRBD1 is a possible D gene (5 bases). Germline CDR1 SGHTA, CDR2 FQGTGA. V was cut by 5 bases and J by 4 bases, with 12 bases left in between. The CDR3 sequence is 14 residues long. The CDR3, as DNA: TGTGCCAGCAGCCCCGGACAATCCGGAAACACCATATATTTT. Its translation is CASSPGQSGNTIYF.

The sample holds many counts of this clonotype. This rearrangement joins TRBV12-3 or TRBV12-4 to TRBJ1-5, with D uncertain. Trimming took off 5 bases at V and 5 bases at J, with 13 bases between the two ends. The CDR3 consists of 14 residues. CDR3 in amino acids: CASSHQIFDQPQHF. CDR3 coding DNA: TGTGCCAGCAGTCATCAGATCTTTGATCAGCCCCAGCATTTT.

This clonotype was recorded at least ten times. This chain connects TRBV5-1 to TRBJ2-7; no clear D. The CDR3 sequence is 14 residues long. V was shortened by 0 bases and J by 3 bases, with 10 bases between the two germline ends. Germline lookup yields CDR1 SGHRS and CDR2 YFSETQ. The CDR3 DNA sequence: TGCGCCAGCAGCTTGGGACAAGTAAACTACGAGCAGTACTTC. It encodes CASSLGQVNYEQYF.

The chain links TRBV4-3 to TRBJ2-5; D is unclear. The germline V and J ends were trimmed by 2 bases and 5 bases, with 12 bases remaining between them. This CDR3 region has 14 residues. From germline, CDR1 is LGHNA and CDR2 YSLEER. For the CDR3, the DNA is TGCGCCAGCAGCCAATACCTAGGCTCGGAGACCCAGTACTTC. As protein: CASSQYLGSETQYF.

The rearrangement joins TRBV6-2 or TRBV6-3 to TRBJ1-1; no reliable D call. CDR1 and CDR2 from the germline V gene are MNHEY and SVGEGT. V lost 7 bases and J 3 bases, leaving 12 bases between the germline ends. CDR3 length equals 13 residues. The CDR3 DNA follows: TGTGCCAGCACAGACCCATGGGACACTGAAGCTTTCTTT. This translates into CASTDPWDTEAFF.

The table lists this clonotype with many counts. The chain links TRBV5-5 to TRBJ2-1; no definite D call. This CDR3 has 13 amino acids. CDR1 SGHKS and CDR2 YYEKEE come from the germline V gene (reference sequence). Trimming pared 0 bases from V and 3 bases from J, leaving 4 bases between. For the CDR3, the DNA is TGTGCCAGCAGCTTGGGATTCTACAATGAGCAGTTCTTC. It specifies CASSLGFYNEQFF. Full variable domain (outside the CDR3, taken from reference TRBV5-5 and TRBJ2-1): DAGVTQSPTHLIKTRGQQVTLRCSPISGHKSVSWYQQVLGQGPQFIFQYYEKEERGRGNFPDRFSARQFPNYSSELNVNALLLGDSALYLCASSLGFYNEQFFGPGTRLTVL.

This clonotype was recorded a few times. Possible read error: a much larger clone is one base away. The final CDR3 position lacks the conserved phenylalanine or tryptophan, pointing to a likely read error. The CDR3: CASSQEVGRLNSPLHL. In nucleotides, the CDR3 is TGCGCCAGCAGCCAAGAGGTGGGACGTCTTAATTCACCCCTCCACCTT. The V call is TRBV4-3, the J call TRBJ1-6; a weak D match, TRBD1 (5 bases). The CDR3 has 16 residues. Germline V gene sequence: CDR1 LGHNA, CDR2 YSLEER. V lost 0 bases and J 6 bases, leaving 12 bases between the germline ends.

In its sample, this clonotype was seen many times. The chain couples TRBV29-1 to TRBJ1-5; 9 nucleotides line up with TRBD1. The CDR3 has 12 amino acids. The J segment lost 7 bases and the V segment lost 6 bases, leaving 4 bases of the junction unmatched. The germline CDR1 and CDR2 sequences are SQVTM and ANQGSEA. The CDR3, as DNA: TGCAGCGTCGTGACAGGGGGACAGCCCCAGCATTTT. This translates into CSVVTGGQPQHF.

This clonotype has ten or more counts. The rearrangement joins TRBV18 to TRBJ1-1; D might be TRBD1 (6 bases). From germline, CDR1 is KGHSH and CDR2 LQKENI. V was cut by 3 bases and J by 5 bases, with 16 bases left in between. This CDR3 is 15 amino acids long. The CDR3 reads CASSPLPGGRTEAFF. As DNA, the CDR3 is TGTGCCAGCTCACCTCTTCCGGGGGGGCGGACTGAAGCTTTCTTT.

This clonotype was counted many times. J is TRBJ2-3 and V is TRBV20-1, with D tentatively TRBD1 or TRBD2 (5 bases each). The CDR3 sequence is 15 residues long. V lost 0 bases and J lost 5, with 15 bases in between. The germline V gene has CDR1 DFQATT and CDR2 SNEGSKA (reference sequence). This CDR3 is CSARDRTRAGDTQYF. For the CDR3, the DNA is TGCAGTGCTAGAGATAGAACCAGGGCGGGAGATACGCAGTATTTT.

Comment on this clonotype: A read error may produce the germline difference seen at one junction end. The chain has TRBV6-5 and TRBJ2-1, with D tentatively TRBD1 (7 bases). The CDR3 extends over 14 amino acids. Germline-derived CDR1 and CDR2 are MNHEY and SVGAGI. The chain's CDR3 is CASSQTGRQETQHF. The CDR3 nucleotides read TGTGCAAGCAGCCAGACAGGGAGGCAAGAGACCCAGCACTTC.